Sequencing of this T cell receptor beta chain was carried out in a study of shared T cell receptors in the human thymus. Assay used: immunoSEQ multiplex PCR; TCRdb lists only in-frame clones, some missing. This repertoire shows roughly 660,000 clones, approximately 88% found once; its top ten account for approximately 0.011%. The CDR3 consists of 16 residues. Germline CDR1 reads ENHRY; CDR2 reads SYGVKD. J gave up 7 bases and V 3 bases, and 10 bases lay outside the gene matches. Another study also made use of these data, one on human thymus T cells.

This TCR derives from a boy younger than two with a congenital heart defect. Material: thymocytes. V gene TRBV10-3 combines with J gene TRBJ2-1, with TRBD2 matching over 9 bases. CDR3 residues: CAISDLAGWRSNEQFF. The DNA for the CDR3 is TGTGCCATCAGTGATCTAGCGGGATGGAGGTCGAATGAGCAGTTCTTC.